This is a list of T cell receptor beta chains from one sample in a study of blood T cells in healthy people across ages. Each CDR3 protein is one row after TCRdb ran MiXCR on the 5' RACE reads. This table holds about 1.8 million distinct CDR3 sequences, approximately 50% found once. Sequenced material: blood. The receptors originated from a woman aged 35 to 49 in good health. Each CDR3 is given with its conserved first and last residue. The D gene is left open where the match is weak. Clone size appears in some rows only: once, few, many, or a class for an expanded clone.

v_call	j_call	d_call	clone_size	cdr3_aa	cdr3_nt
TRBV29-1	TRBJ2-7	NA	many	CSVSDRDGFEQYF	TGCAGCGTGAGCGACCGGGACGGCTTCGAGCAGTACTTC
TRBV7-9	TRBJ2-5	NA	few	CASSLATSFQETQYF	TGTGCCAGCAGCTTAGCGACTAGTTTCCAAGAGACCCAGTACTTC
TRBV28	TRBJ1-6	NA	NA	CASSFKAPLHF	TGTGCCAGCAGTTTTAAGGCACCCCTCCACTTT
TRBV15	TRBJ2-3	NA	few	CATSREDGGVTQYF	TGTGCCACCAGCAGAGAGGACGGGGGTGTTACGCAGTATTTT
TRBV27	TRBJ1-2	TRBD1	NA	CASSTTRTGDNYGYTF	TGTGCCAGCAGTACTACTCGGACAGGGGACAACTATGGCTACACCTTC
TRBV20-1	TRBJ2-1	TRBD1	NA	CSATSGTGLANEQFF	TGCAGTGCTACCTCCGGGACAGGGTTAGCCAATGAGCAGTTCTTC
TRBV20-1	TRBJ2-4	NA	few	CSARDTSAKNIQYF	TGCAGTGCTAGAGACACGTCGGCCAAAAACATTCAGTACTTC
TRBV5-1	TRBJ2-4	NA	few	CASSLGGTNIQYF	TGCGCCAGCAGCTTGGGGGGCACAAACATTCAGTACTTC
TRBV6-2/TRBV6-3	TRBJ2-5	NA	once	CASTNHGFEAGLYF	TGTGCCAGCACCAACCATGGGTTTGAGGCAGGGTTGTACTTC
TRBV7-2	TRBJ2-3	TRBD1	NA	CASSFIRTGLADTQYF	TGTGCCAGCAGCTTTATTCGGACAGGGCTAGCAGATACGCAGTATTTT
TRBV7-2	TRBJ2-3	TRBD1	NA	CASSSDRLTDTQYF	TGTGCCAGCAGCTCGGACAGGTTAACAGATACGCAGTATTTT
TRBV10-3	TRBJ2-1	NA	NA	CAIRGPLGHNEQFF	TGTGCCATCAGGGGGCCCTTGGGCCACAATGAGCAGTTCTTC
TRBV6-1	TRBJ1-5	NA	NA	CASSEAVDGQSWSVRKPQHF	TGTGCCAGCAGTGAAGCGGTGGACGGACAATCATGGTCGGTTCGAAAGCCCCAGCATTTT
TRBV7-9	TRBJ1-2	TRBD1	NA	CAVEGRGSSGYTF	TGTGCCGTTGAGGGCAGGGGGTCTAGTGGCTACACCTTC
TRBV2	TRBJ2-3	NA	NA	CASSDQLNTDTQYF	TGTGCCAGCAGTGACCAGTTAAACACAGATACGCAGTATTTT
TRBV4-3	TRBJ1-1	NA	NA	CASSQGEGTEAFF	TGCGCCAGCAGCCAAGGTGAGGGCACTGAAGCTTTCTTT
TRBV4-2	TRBJ1-1	TRBD1	NA	CASSPLQGEAFF	TGTGCCAGCAGCCCATTACAGGGGGAAGCTTTCTTT
TRBV6-5	TRBJ1-1	NA	NA	CASRYLGGRTEAFF	TGTGCCAGCAGGTACCTCGGGGGACGCACTGAAGCTTTCTTT
TRBV4-3	TRBJ2-1	NA	NA	CASSQDQEQNYNEQFF	TGCGCCAGCAGCCAAGATCAAGAACAAAACTACAATGAGCAGTTCTTC
TRBV20-1	TRBJ2-1	NA	NA	CSAAPGHEQFF	TGCAGTGCTGCACCGGGGCATGAGCAGTTCTTC
TRBV7-8	TRBJ2-7	NA	NA	CASSSYGTLNNEQYF	TGTGCCAGCAGCTCTTACGGCACTCTCAACAATGAGCAGTACTTC
TRBV13	TRBJ1-5	TRBD1	NA	CASSLRATGVLQPQHF	TGTGCCAGCAGCTTAAGGGCGACAGGGGTCTTGCAGCCCCAGCATTTT
TRBV6-1	TRBJ2-1	TRBD2	NA	CASSEALAGSYNEQFF	TGTGCCAGCAGTGAGGCACTAGCGGGGTCCTACAATGAGCAGTTCTTC
TRBV7-9	TRBJ1-1	TRBD1	NA	CASSFRQGGGTEAFF	TGTGCCAGCAGCTTCCGACAGGGAGGGGGCACTGAAGCTTTCTTT
TRBV5-1	TRBJ2-7	TRBD2	NA	CASGFKRGAPSSYNEQYF	TGCGCCAGCGGCTTTAAGCGGGGGGCCCCTTCCTCCTACAATGAGCAGTACTTC